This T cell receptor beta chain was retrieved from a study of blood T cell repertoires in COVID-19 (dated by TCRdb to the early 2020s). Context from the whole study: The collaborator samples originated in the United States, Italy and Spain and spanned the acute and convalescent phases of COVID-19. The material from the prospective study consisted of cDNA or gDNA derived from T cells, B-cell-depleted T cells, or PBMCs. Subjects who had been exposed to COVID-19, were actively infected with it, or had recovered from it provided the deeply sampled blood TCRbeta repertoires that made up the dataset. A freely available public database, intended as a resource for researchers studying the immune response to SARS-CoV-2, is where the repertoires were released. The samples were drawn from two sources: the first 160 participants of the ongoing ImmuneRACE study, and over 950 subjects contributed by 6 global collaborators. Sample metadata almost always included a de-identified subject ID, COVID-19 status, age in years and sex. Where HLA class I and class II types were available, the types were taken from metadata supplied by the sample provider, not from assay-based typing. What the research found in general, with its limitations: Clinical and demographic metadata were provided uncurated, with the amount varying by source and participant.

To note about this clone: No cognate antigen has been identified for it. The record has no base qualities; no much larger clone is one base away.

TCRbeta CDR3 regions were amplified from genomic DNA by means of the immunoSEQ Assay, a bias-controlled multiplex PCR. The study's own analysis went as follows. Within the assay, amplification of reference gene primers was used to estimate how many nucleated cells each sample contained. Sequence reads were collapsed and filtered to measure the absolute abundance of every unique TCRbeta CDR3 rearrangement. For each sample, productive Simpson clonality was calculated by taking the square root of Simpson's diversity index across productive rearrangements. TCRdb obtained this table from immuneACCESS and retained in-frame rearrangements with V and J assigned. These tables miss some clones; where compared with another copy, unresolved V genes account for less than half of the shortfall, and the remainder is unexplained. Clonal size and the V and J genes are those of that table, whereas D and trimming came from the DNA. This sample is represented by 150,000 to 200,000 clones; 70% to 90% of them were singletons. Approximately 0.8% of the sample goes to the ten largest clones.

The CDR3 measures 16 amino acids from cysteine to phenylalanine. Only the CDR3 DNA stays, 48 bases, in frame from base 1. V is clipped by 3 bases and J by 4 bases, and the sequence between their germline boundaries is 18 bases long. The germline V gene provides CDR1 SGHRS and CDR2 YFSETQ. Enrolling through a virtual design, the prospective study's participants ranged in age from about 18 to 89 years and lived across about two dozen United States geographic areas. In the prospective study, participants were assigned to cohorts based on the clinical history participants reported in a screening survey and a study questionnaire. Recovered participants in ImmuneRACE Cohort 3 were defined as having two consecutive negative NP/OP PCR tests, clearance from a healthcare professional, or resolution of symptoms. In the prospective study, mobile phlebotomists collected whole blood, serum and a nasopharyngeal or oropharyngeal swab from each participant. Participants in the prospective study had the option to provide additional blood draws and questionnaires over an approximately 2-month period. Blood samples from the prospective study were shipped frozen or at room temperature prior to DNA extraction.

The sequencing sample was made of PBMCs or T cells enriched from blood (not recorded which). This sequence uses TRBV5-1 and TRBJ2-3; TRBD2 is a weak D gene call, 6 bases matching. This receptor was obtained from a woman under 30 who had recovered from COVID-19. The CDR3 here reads CASSSLAERGPDTQYF. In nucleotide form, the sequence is TGCGCCAGCAGCTCCTTAGCGGAGAGGGGTCCAGATACGCAGTATTTT. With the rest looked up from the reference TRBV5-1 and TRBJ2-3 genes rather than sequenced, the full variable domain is KAGVTQTPRYLIKTRGQQVTLSCSPISGHRSVSWYQQTPGQGLQFLFEYFSETQRNKGNFPGRFSGRQFSNSRSEMNVSTLELGDSALYLCASSSLAERGPDTQYFGPGTRLTVL.